The 27 T cell receptor beta chains below all came from one sample that was sequenced in a study of shared clonotypes between healthy human individuals. TCRdb's table, derived via immunoSEQ multiplex PCR, lists solely in-frame clones and lacks some. The sample lists some 2.1 million clones, roughly 95% occurring once. Terminally differentiated effector memory CD45RA+ cells were excluded by CCR7 positive selection of CD45RO-negative cells. The sample consisted of naive CD8+ T cells sorted from blood. These receptors were collected from a man aged 18-30 years in good health.

This clone appeared once. This chain connects TRBV30 to TRBJ1-6; D is uncertain. Trimming shortened V by 5 bases and J by 9 bases, and 5 bases separated the two germline ends. Germline values: CDR1 GTSNPN, CDR2 SVGIG (reference sequence). There are 10 residues in the CDR3. Here the CDR3 DNA reads TGTGCCTGGCCATTTTCACCCCTCCACTTT. This translates into CAWPFSPLHF.

This chain links TRBV29-1 with TRBJ2-5, with 11 bases aligning to TRBD2. The CDR3 is 14 residues long. J was trimmed by 1 base and V by 5 bases; bases with no gene match: 3. From germline, CDR1 is SQVTM and CDR2 ANQGSEA. The CDR3 region is CSVRTSGFQETQYF. The CDR3 region has the DNA TGCAGCGTTAGGACTAGCGGGTTCCAAGAGACCCAGTACTTC. Full variable domain (outside the CDR3, taken from reference TRBV29-1 and TRBJ2-5): SAVISQKPSRDICQRGTSLTIQCQVDSQVTMMFWYRQQPGQSLTLIATANQGSEATYESGFVIDKFPISRPNLTFSTLTVSNMSPEDSSIYLCSVRTSGFQETQYFGPGTRLLVL.

V and J are TRBV4-1 and TRBJ2-7; 7 positions match TRBD2. J was trimmed by 0 bases and V by 6 bases; bases with no gene match: 5. Germline V lookup: CDR1 MGHRA, CDR2 YSYEKL. This CDR3 is built from 14 residues. CDR3 DNA: TGCGCCAGCAGAGGCGGGGAGGGCTCCTACGAGCAGTACTTC. It encodes CASRGGEGSYEQYF.

The chain couples TRBV4-3 to TRBJ2-1; 8 bases are shared with TRBD1. After removal of 2 bases from V and 6 bases from J, the junction contained 6 bases not matched to a gene. The CDR3 extends over 15 amino acids. Germline lookup yields CDR1 LGHNA and CDR2 YSLEER. This CDR3 reads CASSQLTGVGNEQFF. The CDR3 bases are TGCGCCAGCAGCCAACTGACAGGGGTGGGCAATGAGCAGTTCTTC.

V is TRBV5-1 and J is TRBJ2-1, with TRBD2 matching over 7 bases. The CDR3 length is 17 residues. Trimming removed 0 bases from V and 4 bases from J; junction bases left unmatched: 10. Germline CDR1 and CDR2: SGHRS and YFSETQ. In DNA form, the CDR3 reads TGCGCCAGCAGCTTGGGATTGGGCGGTAGCGGGTACAATGAGCAGTTCTTC. It codes for CASSLGLGGSGYNEQFF.

The chain joins TRBV5-6 to TRBJ2-1; D is undetermined. The CDR3 is made up of 14 amino acids. Trimming pared 4 bases from V and 0 bases from J, leaving 8 bases between. CDR1 SGHDT and CDR2 YYEEEE come from the germline V gene. CDR3 coding DNA: TGTGCCAGCAGCAACTGGGGCTCCTACAATGAGCAGTTCTTC. Residues: CASSNWGSYNEQFF.

The chain employs TRBV13 and TRBJ2-1; TRBD1 agrees at 7 bases. This CDR3 comprises 13 residues. Germline V gene data show CDR1 as PRHDT and CDR2 as FYEKMQ (reference sequence). Trimming cost V 3 bases and J 7 bases; bases outside gene matches: 3. This CDR3 reads CASSFVRGNEQFF. Written as DNA, the CDR3 is TGTGCCAGCAGCTTCGTCAGGGGGAATGAGCAGTTCTTC.

The chain is built from TRBV4-1 and TRBJ2-1, with TRBD2 matching 9 bases. Germline V lookup: CDR1 MGHRA, CDR2 YSYEKL. The CDR3 spans 14 residues. Trimming removed 8 bases from V and 5 bases from J; junction bases left unmatched: 7. CDR3 loop: CASALAGENNEQFF. The CDR3 nucleotides read TGCGCCAGCGCACTAGCGGGCGAAAACAATGAGCAGTTCTTC.

The gene calls are TRBV11-2 and TRBJ2-7; no clear D. V was pared by 3 bases and J by 3 bases, with 12 bases between. The V gene's germline CDR1 is SGHAT and CDR2 FQNNGV. The CDR3 totals 14 residues. CDR3 sequence reads: CASSFDSSSYEQYF. Written as DNA, the CDR3 is TGTGCCAGCAGCTTTGACTCATCCAGCTACGAGCAGTACTTC.

Concerning this clone: The identical CDR3 is also encoded by other nucleotide sequences in the sample. The chain couples TRBV5-4 to TRBJ1-1, with D possibly TRBD1 on 6 matching bases. Germline lookup yields CDR1 SGHNT and CDR2 YYREEE (reference sequence). The CDR3 sequence is 14 residues long. The V and J ends lost 0 bases and 1 base respectively, with 7 bases between them. The CDR3 region is CASSLVGGNTEAFF. CDR3 nucleotide sequence: TGTGCCAGCAGCTTGGTAGGGGGGAACACTGAAGCTTTCTTT.

As regards this clone: Other DNA sequences in the same sample also yield this CDR3. J is TRBJ2-7 and V is TRBV5-1; no firm D call. CDR3 length equals 13 residues. Germline values: CDR1 SGHRS, CDR2 YFSETQ. V gave up 0 bases and J gave up 2 bases, with 6 bases separating them. CDR3 loop: CASSLEPTYEQYF. The DNA for the CDR3 is TGCGCCAGCAGCTTGGAGCCCACCTACGAGCAGTACTTC.

The gene calls are TRBV19 and TRBJ2-1, with 7 positions matching TRBD2. V lost 10 bases, J lost 0 bases, and 6 bases stayed unmatched. Germline CDR1 reads LNHDA; CDR2 reads SQIVND (reference sequence). The CDR3 extends over 14 amino acids. The CDR3 here is CATDGGSSYNEQFF. The CDR3 DNA reads as TGTGCCACCGACGGGGGGAGCTCCTACAATGAGCAGTTCTTC.

The chain is built from TRBV5-1 and TRBJ2-3; 7 nucleotides align to TRBD2. With V trimmed by 1 base and J by 2 bases, 7 bases remained unmatched. This CDR3 has 16 amino acids. Germline CDR1 is SGHRS and CDR2 is YFSETQ. The CDR3 bases are TGCGCCAGCAGCTTGTTACCTAGCGGAGCCACAGATACGCAGTATTTT. Translation: CASSLLPSGATDTQYF.

The J gene is TRBJ1-5, the V gene TRBV7-6, with D tentatively TRBD1 (5 bases). CDR3 length equals 15 residues. Germline lookup yields CDR1 SGHVS and CDR2 FNYEAQ. The ends were cut back, 0 bases at V and 4 bases at J, with 10 bases in the middle. The CDR3 sequence is CASSLAIGENQPQHF. The CDR3 DNA follows: TGTGCCAGCAGCTTAGCCATAGGGGAGAATCAGCCCCAGCATTTT.

The V call is TRBV7-2, the J call TRBJ2-5; 12 bases are a match to TRBD2. Germline trimming cut 6 bases from V and 3 bases from J; bases unmatched to any gene: 11. In germline, CDR1 is SGHTA, CDR2 FQGNSA. The CDR3 consists of 17 residues. The CDR3 protein is CASSFHGASGREETQYF. CDR3 sequence (DNA): TGTGCCAGCAGTTTTCATGGGGCTAGCGGGAGGGAAGAGACCCAGTACTTC.

The gene calls are TRBV7-9 and TRBJ2-7; the D gene is possibly TRBD1 (6 bases). V lost 11 bases, J lost 5 bases, and 13 bases lay in between. CDR1 and CDR2 from the germline V gene are SEHNR and FQNEAQ (reference sequence). The CDR3 spans 11 residues. The CDR3, as DNA: TGTGCCGTCAGGGGATCCCACGAGCAGTACTTC. Protein sequence: CAVRGSHEQYF.

This chain uses TRBV4-1 with TRBJ2-5; 11 bases are shared with TRBD1. The trim removed 3 bases at V and 5 bases at J, leaving 8 bases unmatched. The CDR3 runs to 16 residues. Germline V gene sequence: CDR1 MGHRA, CDR2 YSYEKL. The CDR3 sequence: CASSQGTGGVVETQYF. The CDR3 bases are TGCGCCAGCAGCCAGGGGACAGGGGGAGTTGTGGAGACCCAGTACTTC.

This clone was seen a few times. Additional DNA sequences in this sample encode the identical CDR3. This rearrangement joins TRBV27 to TRBJ1-1; a possible D gene is TRBD1 (5 bases). The CDR3 runs to 13 residues. V dropped 3 bases and J dropped 3 bases, with 8 bases sitting between them. Germline lookup yields CDR1 MNHEY and CDR2 SMNVEV (reference sequence). CDR3: CASSLGGDTEAFF. Written as DNA, the CDR3 is TGTGCCAGCAGTTTGGGGGGTGACACTGAAGCTTTCTTT.

The chain joins TRBV2 to TRBJ1-4, with D maybe TRBD1 (5 bases). Trimming took off 3 bases at V and 5 bases at J, with 10 bases between the two ends. Germline V gene lookup returns CDR1 SNHLY and CDR2 FYNNEI. This CDR3 is built from 14 residues. In DNA form, the CDR3 reads TGTGCCAGCAGTGATGCAGGGACGAATGAAAAACTGTTTTTT. Amino acid sequence: CASSDAGTNEKLFF.

This chain links TRBV18 with TRBJ1-1; D uncertain. V was pared by 0 bases and J by 7 bases, with 12 bases between. CDR3 size: 14 residues. CDR1 and CDR2 from the germline V gene are KGHSH and LQKENI. Here the CDR3 reads CASSPPYTPNEAFF. In DNA form, the CDR3 reads TGTGCCAGCTCACCACCTTATACACCGAATGAAGCTTTCTTT.

The chain couples TRBV7-9 to TRBJ1-2, with 8 nucleotides matching TRBD1. There are 13 residues in the CDR3. Germline V gene sequence: CDR1 SEHNR, CDR2 FQNEAQ (reference sequence). Unmatched junction bases numbered 7, after V lost 6 bases and J lost 7 bases. The CDR3 DNA reads as TGTGCCAGCAGTCCGGACAGGGATGGTGGCTACACCTTC. Translating it yields CASSPDRDGGYTF.

V is TRBV4-3 and J is TRBJ2-7; the D gene is possibly TRBD1 (6 bases). Trimming removed 2 bases from V and 3 bases from J, with 17 bases in between. Germline V gives CDR1 LGHNA, CDR2 YSLEER. The CDR3 has 16 amino acids. The chain's CDR3 is CASSQLTGTSFYEQYF. CDR3 coding DNA: TGCGCCAGCAGCCAACTCACCGGGACATCATTCTACGAGCAGTACTTC.

The chain combines TRBV28 with TRBJ2-2, with a tentative D call TRBD2 (6 bases). Germline CDR1 MDHEN, CDR2 SYDVKM. V lost 2 bases and J 7 bases, leaving 11 bases between the germline ends. The CDR3 has 14 residues. CDR3 sequence (DNA): TGTGCCAGCAGTTTAATAGGGGAGGACGGGGAGCTGTTTTTT. This codes for CASSLIGEDGELFF.

This chain links TRBV9 with TRBJ1-1; D possibly corresponds to TRBD1 (5 bases). V was clipped by 3 bases and J by 5 bases, with 17 bases between them. This CDR3 comprises 15 residues. Germline V gives CDR1 SGDLS, CDR2 YYNGEE. Written as DNA, the CDR3 is TGTGCCAGCAGCGACCCTCTCCAGGGTAGAACTGAAGCTTTCTTT. Protein sequence: CASSDPLQGRTEAFF. The full variable domain, in which reference TRBV9 and TRBJ1-1 provide the parts outside the CDR3, is DSGVTQTPKHLITATGQRVTLRCSPRSGDLSVYWYQQSLDQGLQFLIQYYNGEERAKGNILERFSAQQFPDLHSELNLSSLELGDSALYFCASSDPLQGRTEAFFGQGTRLTVV.

The V gene is TRBV19, the J gene TRBJ2-2; D gene uncertain. This CDR3 comprises 15 residues. Trimming removed 3 bases at V and 7 bases at J, with 15 bases between. CDR1 and CDR2 (germline): LNHDA, SQIVND (reference sequence). CDR3 nucleotides: TGTGCCAGTAGTATTGCGACCGACGGCCACGGGGAGCTGTTTTTT. This translates into CASSIATDGHGELFF.

The chain couples TRBV11-2 to TRBJ1-1; D not certain. In germline, CDR1 is SGHAT, CDR2 FQNNGV. The CDR3 is 14 residues long. Deletions cut 6 bases from V and 6 bases from J, with 17 bases between. Here the CDR3 DNA reads TGTGCCAGCAGTACAATGCGGACGGGCCCTGAAGCTTTCTTT. Translated, it gives CASSTMRTGPEAFF. Using reference TRBV11-2 and TRBJ1-1 for the parts outside the CDR3, the full variable domain is EAGVAQSPRYKIIEKRQSVAFWCNPISGHATLYWYQQILGQGPKLLIQFQNNGVVDDSQLPKDRFSAERLKGVDSTLKIQPAKLEDSAVYLCASSTMRTGPEAFFGQGTRLTVV.

This rearrangement joins TRBV14 to TRBJ1-1, with 7 positions matching TRBD1. Germline assignment: CDR1 SGHDN and CDR2 FVKESK. The V segment lost 4 bases and the J segment 1 base; nucleotides outside the gene matches: 3. CDR3 length: 14 amino acids. The CDR3 here is CASSPDRENTEAFF. CDR3 sequence (DNA): TGTGCCAGCAGCCCAGACAGGGAGAACACTGAAGCTTTCTTT.